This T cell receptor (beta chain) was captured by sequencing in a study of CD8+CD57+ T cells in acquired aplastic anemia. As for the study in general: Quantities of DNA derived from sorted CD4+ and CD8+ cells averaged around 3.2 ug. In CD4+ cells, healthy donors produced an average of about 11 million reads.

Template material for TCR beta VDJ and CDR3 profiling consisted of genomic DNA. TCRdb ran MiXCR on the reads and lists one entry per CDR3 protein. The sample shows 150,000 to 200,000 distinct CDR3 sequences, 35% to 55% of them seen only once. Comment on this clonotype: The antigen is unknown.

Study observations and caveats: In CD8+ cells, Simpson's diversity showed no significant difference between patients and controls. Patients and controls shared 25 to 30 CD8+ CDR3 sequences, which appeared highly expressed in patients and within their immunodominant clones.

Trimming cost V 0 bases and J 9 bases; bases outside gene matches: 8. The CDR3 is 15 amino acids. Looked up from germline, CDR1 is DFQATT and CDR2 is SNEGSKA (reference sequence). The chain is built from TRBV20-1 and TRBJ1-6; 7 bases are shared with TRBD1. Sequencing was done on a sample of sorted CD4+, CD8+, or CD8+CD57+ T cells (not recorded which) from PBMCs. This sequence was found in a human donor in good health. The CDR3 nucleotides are TGCAGTGCTAGAGATCGACAGGGTAGTGGTTCACCCCTCCACTTT. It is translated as CSARDRQGSGSPLHF.